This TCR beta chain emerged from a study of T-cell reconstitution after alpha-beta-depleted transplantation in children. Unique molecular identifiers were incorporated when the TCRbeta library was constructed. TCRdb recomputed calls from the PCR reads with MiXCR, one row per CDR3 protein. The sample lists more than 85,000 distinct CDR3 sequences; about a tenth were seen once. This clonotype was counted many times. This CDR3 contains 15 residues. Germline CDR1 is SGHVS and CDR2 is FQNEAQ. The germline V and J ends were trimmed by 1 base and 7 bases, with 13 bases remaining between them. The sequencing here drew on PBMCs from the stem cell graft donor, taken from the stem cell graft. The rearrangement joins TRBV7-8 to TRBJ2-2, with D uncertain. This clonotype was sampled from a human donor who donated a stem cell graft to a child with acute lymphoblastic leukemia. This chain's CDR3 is CASSLGRQDFGELFF. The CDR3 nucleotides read TGTGCCAGCAGCTTAGGTCGGCAGGATTTCGGGGAGCTGTTTTTT.